These 17 T cell receptor beta chains came from one sample sequenced in a study of T-cell memory formation after mild COVID-19. TCRdb fed the 5' RACE reads into MiXCR, producing one record per CDR3 protein. The sample yields roughly 190,000 distinct CDR3 sequences, 27% seen once. Sequenced material: PBMCs or a T cell subset sorted from them (not recorded which). Receptor source: an adult woman who had mild COVID-19 (a few samples of this study predate the infection). Cell type and time point are not known.

This clonotype has just a few counts. V gene TRBV20-1 combines with J gene TRBJ1-1; D may be TRBD1 (6 bases). The CDR3 totals 13 residues. From germline, CDR1 is DFQATT and CDR2 SNEGSKA (reference sequence). V was cut by 5 bases and J by 2 bases, with 12 bases left in between. For the CDR3, the DNA is TGCAGTGCTCCAACAGGGAGAAACACTGAAGCTTTCTTT. Its protein is CSAPTGRNTEAFF.

This clonotype was picked up a small number of times. The gene calls are TRBV6-2 or TRBV6-3 and TRBJ2-7; 10 bases agree with TRBD2. This CDR3 is built from 15 residues. J lost 5 bases, V lost 5 bases, and 9 bases had no gene match. Germline V lookup: CDR1 MNHEY, CDR2 SVGEGT. The CDR3 region has the DNA TGTGCCAGCAGTATGAGGCTAGCGGGAGTCCACGAGCAGTACTTC. It translates to CASSMRLAGVHEQYF.

This chain connects TRBV30 to TRBJ2-2; the D gene is possibly TRBD1 (5 bases). In germline, CDR1 is GTSNPN, CDR2 SVGIG (reference sequence). CDR3 length: 12 residues. The V gene lost 4 bases and the J gene lost 7 bases, with 10 bases spanning the gap. Here the CDR3 reads CAWNRDSGELFF. DNA for the CDR3: TGTGCCTGGAACCGTGACAGCGGGGAGCTGTTTTTT.

The rearrangement joins TRBV5-4 to TRBJ2-3; TRBD1 aligns across 9 bases. V gave up 4 bases and J gave up 2 bases; unmatched junction bases: 5. The germline gives CDR1 SGHNT, CDR2 YYREEE (reference sequence). This CDR3 is built from 15 residues. The CDR3 bases are TGTGCCAGCAGCCGTACAGGGGGCCCCACAGATACGCAGTATTTT. It encodes CASSRTGGPTDTQYF.

The chain recombines TRBV7-9 with TRBJ1-1; D is uncertain. Germline V gene sequence: CDR1 SEHNR, CDR2 FQNEAQ (reference sequence). Deletions cut 1 base from V and 7 bases from J, with 10 bases between. This CDR3 is built from 13 residues. The CDR3 spells CASSLVQDFEAFF. The CDR3 bases are TGTGCCAGCAGCTTAGTTCAGGACTTTGAAGCTTTCTTT.

The chain joins TRBV27 to TRBJ2-7; 7 bases are shared with TRBD2. Germline values: CDR1 MNHEY, CDR2 SMNVEV (reference sequence). The CDR3 has 15 residues. The trim removed 5 bases at V and 3 bases at J, leaving 10 bases unmatched. The CDR3 DNA reads TGTGCCAGCAGTCCCTCACTCGGGACTAACTACGAGCAGTACTTC. It encodes CASSPSLGTNYEQYF.

V is TRBV7-2 and J is TRBJ2-3; 14 bases map to TRBD2. This CDR3 has 16 amino acids. The germline V gene has CDR1 SGHTA and CDR2 FQGNSA. Trimming at V came to 4 bases and at J to 3 bases, leaving 3 bases not matched to a gene. The CDR3 nucleotides are TGTGCCAGCAGCTCGGGACTAGCGGGGGCGACAGATACGCAGTATTTT. Amino acid sequence: CASSSGLAGATDTQYF. The variable domain in full, with the rest retrieved from reference TRBV7-2 and TRBJ2-3, is GAGVSQSPSNKVTEKGKDVELRCDPISGHTALYWYRQSLGQGLEFLIYFQGNSAPDKSGLPSDRFSAERTGGSVSTLTIQRTQQEDSAVYLCASSSGLAGATDTQYFGPGTRLTVL.

This clonotype was seen a few times. The chain joins TRBV20-1 to TRBJ1-3; TRBD1 matches at 8 bases. Germline V gives CDR1 DFQATT, CDR2 SNEGSKA (reference sequence). The V segment lost 4 bases and the J segment 7 bases; nucleotides outside the gene matches: 9. This CDR3 region has 14 residues. CDR3 in DNA: TGCAGTGCTAAACCCTCAGGGGGCGGCAACACCATATATTTT. Its protein product is CSAKPSGGGNTIYF.

This clonotype was recorded a few times. The rearrangement links TRBV15 to TRBJ1-1, with TRBD1 matching 8 bases. The CDR3 runs 14 residues. The germline CDR1 and CDR2 sequences are LNHNV and YYDKDF (reference sequence). V gave up 5 bases and J gave up 4 bases; unmatched junction bases: 6. The CDR3 DNA is TGTGCCACCAGCGTTCAGGGGGCGCCCACTGAAGCTTTCTTT. Residues: CATSVQGAPTEAFF.

This chain joins TRBV29-1 and TRBJ2-7; D ambiguous. The germline V gene has CDR1 SQVTM and CDR2 ANQGSEA. V was pared by 4 bases and J by 3 bases, with 10 bases between. The CDR3 extends over 12 amino acids. The CDR3 bases are TGCAGCGTTGTGCAGGAGAACTACGAGCAGTACTTC. This translates into CSVVQENYEQYF.

This clonotype appeared a few times. The chain couples TRBV18 to TRBJ1-2; weak D call: TRBD1 (6 bases). V was clipped by 6 bases and J by 0 bases, with 17 bases between them. Germline CDR1 and CDR2: KGHSH and LQKENI. This CDR3 has 16 residues. The DNA for the CDR3 is TGTGCCAGCTCGCCCACCCTTACAGGGTCTAACTATGGCTACACCTTC. Protein product: CASSPTLTGSNYGYTF.

The chain has TRBV7-9 and TRBJ2-3, with D possibly being TRBD2 (5 bases). The CDR3 spans 17 residues. The germline gives CDR1 SEHNR, CDR2 FQNEAQ (reference sequence). V lost 5 bases, J lost 2 bases, and 20 bases lay in between. CDR3 DNA: TGTGCCAGCAGCACTAGGCGCGAGCGGCCCATCACAGATACGCAGTATTTT. It is translated as CASSTRRERPITDTQYF.

This chain uses TRBV2 with TRBJ2-1, with D perhaps TRBD1 (6 bases). Trimming cost V 6 bases and J 7 bases, with 13 bases left between them. Germline-derived CDR1 and CDR2 are SNHLY and FYNNEI. The CDR3 totals 13 residues. The CDR3 loop reads CASRRQVGNEQFF. The CDR3 DNA reads TGTGCCAGCAGACGACAGGTGGGGAATGAGCAGTTCTTC.

The chain is built from TRBV9 and TRBJ2-1; D gene unclear. V was pared by 0 bases and J by 1 base, with 5 bases between. This CDR3 region has 14 residues. Germline V gives CDR1 SGDLS, CDR2 YYNGEE. DNA for the CDR3: TGTGCCAGCAGCGTAGGAGGATCCTACAATGAGCAGTTCTTC. Amino acids: CASSVGGSYNEQFF.

The genes are TRBV7-3 and TRBJ2-7; a weak D match, TRBD2 (5 bases). In germline, CDR1 is SGHTA, CDR2 FQGTGA. V was pared by 5 bases and J by 3 bases, with 11 bases between. CDR3 length equals 13 residues. This CDR3 is CASSPSSGYEQYF. In DNA form, the CDR3 reads TGTGCCAGCAGCCCTAGCAGTGGCTACGAGCAGTACTTC.

There are a few counts of this clonotype. The chain carries TRBV6-5 and TRBJ1-2; possible D gene TRBD1, 5 bases. Trimming removed 6 bases from V and 0 bases from J, with 17 bases in between. There are 16 residues in the CDR3. CDR1 is MNHEY and CDR2 is SVGAGI in the germline V gene. The CDR3 reads CASSPGLGLANYGYTF. The CDR3 DNA reads as TGTGCCAGCAGCCCAGGGTTGGGGCTAGCTAACTATGGCTACACCTTC.

This clonotype has just a few counts. The gene calls are TRBV4-3 and TRBJ2-7; 10 nucleotides agree with TRBD2. V lost 0 bases, J lost 6 bases, and 5 bases stayed unmatched. The CDR3 consists of 15 residues. Germline-derived CDR1 and CDR2 are LGHNA and YSLEER. The CDR3 DNA reads as TGCGCCAGCAGCCAAGAGACTAGCGGGTCATCCGAGCAGTACTTC. Residues: CASSQETSGSSEQYF.